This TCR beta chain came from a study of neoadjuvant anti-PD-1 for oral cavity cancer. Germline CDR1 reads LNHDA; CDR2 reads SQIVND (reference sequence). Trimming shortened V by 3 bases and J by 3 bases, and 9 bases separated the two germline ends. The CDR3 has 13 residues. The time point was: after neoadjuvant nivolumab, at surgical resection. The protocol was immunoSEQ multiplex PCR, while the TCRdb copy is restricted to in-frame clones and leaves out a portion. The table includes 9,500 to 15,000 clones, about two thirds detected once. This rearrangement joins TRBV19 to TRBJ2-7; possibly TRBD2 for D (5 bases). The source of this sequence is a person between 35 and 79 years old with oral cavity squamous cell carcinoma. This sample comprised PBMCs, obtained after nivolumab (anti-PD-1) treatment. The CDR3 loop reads CASSMDGGYEQYF. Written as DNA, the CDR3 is TGTGCCAGTAGTATGGATGGAGGCTACGAGCAGTACTTC. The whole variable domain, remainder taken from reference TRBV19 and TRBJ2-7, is DGGITQSPKYLFRKEGQNVTLSCEQNLNHDAMYWYRQDPGQGLRLIYYSQIVNDFQKGDIAEGYSVSREKKESFPLTVTSAQKNPTAFYLCASSMDGGYEQYFGPGTRLTVT.